The 28 T cell receptor beta chains listed next were all sequenced from one sample in a study of T cell changes during pregnancy in multiple sclerosis. The assay was immunoSEQ multiplex PCR, and TCRdb's table has in-frame clones only and misses some. Altogether 12,000 or so clones are present, 84% being singletons, with the ten largest covering about 11%. The sequencing used CD8+ T cells from peripheral blood mononuclear cells, collected after pregnancy. These receptors came from a female donor in good health, enrolled as a control in a pregnancy study.

The rearrangement joins TRBV25-1 to TRBJ1-2; 7 bases match TRBD1. Germline CDR1 MGHDK, CDR2 SYGVNS. V trimming: 4 bases; J trimming: 6 bases; junction bases outside the gene matches: 5. The CDR3 covers 13 residues. CDR3 amino acids: CASSGGRGDGYTF. CDR3 nucleotides: TGTGCCAGCAGTGGGGGCAGGGGGGATGGCTACACCTTC.

This clone has only a few counts. The gene calls are TRBV19 and TRBJ2-3, with 12 nucleotides matching TRBD2. The ends lost 3 bases at V and 6 bases at J; junction bases unmatched: 4. The germline CDR1 and CDR2 sequences are LNHDA and SQIVND (reference sequence). This CDR3 is 15 amino acids long. CDR3 amino acids: CASSMTSGSYDTQYF. CDR3 coding DNA: TGTGCCAGTAGTATGACTAGCGGGAGTTACGATACGCAGTATTTT.

This chain joins TRBV11-2 and TRBJ2-7; 11 positions agree with TRBD1. The CDR3 has 15 amino acids. V gave up 5 bases and J gave up 2 bases; unmatched junction bases: 5. Looked up from germline, CDR1 is SGHAT and CDR2 is FQNNGV. Here the CDR3 reads CASSHGTGGAYEQYF. The CDR3 region has the DNA TGTGCCAGCAGCCACGGGACAGGGGGGGCCTACGAGCAGTACTTC.

This clone has only one observation. The V gene is TRBV30, the J gene TRBJ1-1; maybe TRBD1 (6 bases). CDR3 size: 15 residues. The V gene's germline CDR1 is GTSNPN and CDR2 SVGIG (reference sequence). V was cut by 3 bases and J by 4 bases, with 18 bases left in between. CDR3 sequence (DNA): TGTGCCTGGAGCAGAGCCCTTGGGGGCGGCACTGAAGCTTTCTTT. As protein: CAWSRALGGGTEAFF.

The CDR3 is CASSFPTGGVQFF. The CDR3 coding sequence is TGCGCCAGCAGCTTTCCGACCGGGGGGGTTCAGTTCTTC. The chain links TRBV5-1 to TRBJ2-1, with 8 positions matching TRBD2. This CDR3 is built from 13 residues. V trimming: 2 bases; J trimming: 13 bases; junction bases outside the gene matches: 8. Germline CDR1 reads SGHRS; CDR2 reads YFSETQ.

This chain connects TRBV13 to TRBJ2-1, with 8 bases fitting TRBD2. Germline lookup yields CDR1 PRHDT and CDR2 FYEKMQ (reference sequence). The CDR3 spans 16 residues. V lost 4 bases, J lost 1 base, and 6 bases stayed unmatched. In DNA form, the CDR3 reads TGTGCCAGCAGCTCCGGACTAGCATTGTCCTACAATGAGCAGTTCTTC. It translates to CASSSGLALSYNEQFF.

This clone was counted only a few times. The chain employs TRBV2 and TRBJ1-5; no firm D call. V lost 10 bases to trimming and J lost 6 bases, with 16 bases between them. Germline V gene lookup returns CDR1 SNHLY and CDR2 FYNNEI. The CDR3 has 13 residues. CDR3 DNA sequence: TGTGCCACCGAAGGTGGGGAGGGTCAGCCCCAGCATTTT. It is translated as CATEGGEGQPQHF.

This chain connects TRBV6-1 to TRBJ2-1; D is unclear. Germline V gives CDR1 MNHNS, CDR2 SASEGT. There are 13 residues in the CDR3. Trimming took off 1 base at V and 5 bases at J, with 6 bases between the two ends. CDR3 DNA: TGTGCCAGCAGTGAAGTAGCAGACAATGAGCAGTTCTTC. Translating it yields CASSEVADNEQFF.

This clone appeared a single time. The V and J genes are TRBV2 and TRBJ2-7, with a tentative D call TRBD1 (6 bases). CDR1 is SNHLY, CDR2 FYNNEI, per germline. The CDR3 sequence is 14 residues long. The V end was cut by 7 bases, the J end by 4 bases, with 17 bases between. For the CDR3, the DNA is TGTGCCAGCAAGCAATTGGCGCAGGGGTACGAGCAGTACTTC. Its protein is CASKQLAQGYEQYF.

The chain couples TRBV9 to TRBJ2-5; 7 bases match TRBD2. Looked up from germline, CDR1 is SGDLS and CDR2 is YYNGEE. Losses at the gene ends were 3 bases for V and 4 bases for J; bases not matched to a gene: 6. The CDR3 has 14 residues. The CDR3 protein is CASSGSTSRETQYF. As DNA, the CDR3 is TGTGCCAGCAGCGGATCGACTAGCCGAGAGACCCAGTACTTC. Complete variable domain (other parts from reference TRBV9 and TRBJ2-5): DSGVTQTPKHLITATGQRVTLRCSPRSGDLSVYWYQQSLDQGLQFLIQYYNGEERAKGNILERFSAQQFPDLHSELNLSSLELGDSALYFCASSGSTSRETQYFGPGTRLLVL.

This rearrangement joins TRBV7-3 to TRBJ2-1, with 8 bases lining up with TRBD1. The CDR3 length is 17 residues. V was pared by 4 bases and J by 4 bases, with 12 bases of the junction left unmatched. Germline lookup yields CDR1 SGHTA and CDR2 FQGTGA. The CDR3 reads CASSSRSRGRDYNEQFF. CDR3 DNA sequence: TGTGCCAGCAGCTCACGAAGCAGGGGGCGCGATTACAATGAGCAGTTCTTC.

The chain joins TRBV7-9 to TRBJ2-1; TRBD1 agrees at 7 bases. Germline V gene data show CDR1 as SEHNR and CDR2 as FQNEAQ (reference sequence). Trimming took 5 bases from V and 0 from J; bases not matched to a gene: 13. The CDR3 contains 18 residues. The CDR3 coding sequence is TGTGCCAGCAGCCTTGGGACAGCCGCGATAAGCTCCTACAATGAGCAGTTCTTC. Its protein is CASSLGTAAISSYNEQFF.

This clone is categorized as medium-sized. This sequence joins TRBV27 and TRBJ2-5; 8 bases map to TRBD1. This CDR3 comprises 15 residues. The germline V gene encodes CDR1 MNHEY and CDR2 SMNVEV (reference sequence). Unmatched junction bases numbered 4, after V lost 1 base and J lost 3 bases. CDR3 in amino acids: CASSLYPGQEETQYF. The CDR3 DNA reads TGTGCCAGCAGTTTATACCCGGGACAGGAAGAGACCCAGTACTTC.

This rearrangement joins TRBV19 to TRBJ2-3; D perhaps matches TRBD2 (5 bases). CDR3 length equals 15 residues. Germline assignment: CDR1 LNHDA and CDR2 SQIVND (reference sequence). V was trimmed by 1 base and J by 3 bases, leaving 11 bases between them. CDR3 in amino acids: CASSIGGLGTDTQYF. In DNA form, the CDR3 reads TGTGCCAGTAGTATAGGAGGGCTTGGAACAGATACGCAGTATTTT.

The V and J genes are TRBV4-3 and TRBJ2-2, with 7 bases aligning to TRBD2. This CDR3 is 16 amino acids long. The junction had 9 bases not matched to a gene; V was cut back by 4 bases and J by 4 bases. Germline loops: CDR1 LGHNA, CDR2 YSLEER. CDR3 residues: CASSPMASGTTGELFF. CDR3 bases: TGCGCCAGCAGCCCCATGGCTAGCGGAACCACCGGGGAGCTGTTTTTT.

This clone has ten or more counts. In DNA form, the CDR3 reads TGTGCCAGCAGTGCCGGGACAGGGAAGTACGAGCAGTACTTC. The encoded protein is CASSAGTGKYEQYF. The J gene is TRBJ2-7, the V gene TRBV6-5, with 9 positions matching TRBD1. CDR3 length: 14 amino acids. The V segment lost 5 bases and the J segment 4 bases; nucleotides outside the gene matches: 6. The germline V gene has CDR1 MNHEY and CDR2 SVGAGI.

The chain links TRBV10-3 to TRBJ2-7; D remains ambiguous. Germline CDR1 ENHRY, CDR2 SYGVKD. This CDR3 region has 12 residues. Between the trimmed V and J ends, which lost 10 bases and 4 bases, there was a span of 14 bases. In nucleotides, the CDR3 is TGTGCCACCAACACCTTTGGTTACGAGCAGTACTTC. It codes for CATNTFGYEQYF.

The CDR3 coding sequence is TGTGCCTGGTCCACAGGGGTTATCAATCAGCCCCAGCATTTT. This gives the protein CAWSTGVINQPQHF. This chain joins TRBV30 and TRBJ1-5, with 7 positions matching TRBD1. J was trimmed by 3 bases and V by 5 bases; bases with no gene match: 7. The CDR3 runs to 14 residues. Germline V gene sequence: CDR1 GTSNPN, CDR2 SVGIG (reference sequence).

This clone was detected only once. The chain carries TRBV28 and TRBJ2-3; the match to TRBD2 covers 7 bases. This CDR3 region has 15 residues. V lost 2 bases to trimming and J lost 2 bases; unmatched junction nucleotides: 4. CDR1 and CDR2 from the germline V gene are MDHEN and SYDVKM. The CDR3 here is CASSLGLADTDTQYF. The CDR3 coding sequence is TGTGCCAGCAGTTTAGGGCTAGCGGACACAGATACGCAGTATTTT.

J is TRBJ1-1 and V is TRBV2; tentative D call: TRBD1 (5 bases). The CDR3 contains 15 residues. Germline V CDR1 and CDR2: SNHLY, FYNNEI. Between the trimmed V and J ends, which lost 8 bases and 7 bases, there was a span of 23 bases. The CDR3 nucleotides read TGTGCCAGCGGGGGGACGGTCACCTTGGGTGATGAAGCTTTCTTT. This sequence encodes CASGGTVTLGDEAFF.

The V call is TRBV29-1, the J call TRBJ1-2; D remains unclear. V was clipped by 6 bases and J by 7 bases, with 12 bases between them. This CDR3 has 11 amino acids. Germline CDR1 is SQVTM and CDR2 is ANQGSEA. CDR3 loop: CSVRASAGYTF. The CDR3 DNA reads TGCAGCGTGAGGGCGTCCGCTGGCTACACCTTC.

The V gene is TRBV4-1, the J gene TRBJ1-3; D is ambiguous. Trimming cost V 1 base and J 2 bases, with 9 bases left between them. The germline CDR1 and CDR2 sequences are MGHRA and YSYEKL. This CDR3 region has 15 residues. The CDR3 coding sequence is TGCGCCAGCAGCCAAGCCTTCCTCGCTGGAAACACCATATATTTT. This translates into CASSQAFLAGNTIYF.

The chain links TRBV6-5 to TRBJ2-5; a possible D gene is TRBD2 (6 bases). This CDR3 contains 14 residues. V shed 8 bases and J shed 9 bases, with 22 bases lying between them. Germline loops: CDR1 MNHEY, CDR2 SVGAGI. The DNA for the CDR3 is TGTGCCAGCGGTGAGGACTACCGGCCCGGGTCCCAGTACTTC. This codes for CASGEDYRPGSQYF.

This clone was seen a few times. The rearrangement joins TRBV29-1 to TRBJ2-1, with D uncertain. Germline V gives CDR1 SQVTM, CDR2 ANQGSEA. The CDR3 has 12 amino acids. The V and J ends lost 2 bases and 8 bases respectively, with 10 bases between them. CDR3: CSVERRDYEQFF. CDR3 DNA: TGCAGCGTTGAACGGCGCGACTATGAGCAGTTCTTC.

The V and J genes are TRBV15 and TRBJ2-7; D perhaps matches TRBD2 (6 bases). Germline CDR1 reads LNHNV; CDR2 reads YYDKDF (reference sequence). The CDR3 has 14 residues. V was clipped by 8 bases and J by 6 bases, with 20 bases between them. In DNA form, the CDR3 reads TGTGCCACCCAGGAGGAGGCGGGGCGTCGCGAGCAGTACTTC. It codes for CATQEEAGRREQYF.

J is TRBJ2-2 and V is TRBV28, with D uncertain. The CDR3 loop spans 15 amino acids. Trimming stripped 3 bases from V and 0 bases from J, with 8 bases between. CDR1 MDHEN and CDR2 SYDVKM come from the germline V gene. The CDR3 loop is CASSLKTANTGELFF. In DNA, the CDR3 is TGTGCCAGCAGTTTGAAAACGGCGAACACCGGGGAGCTGTTTTTT.

As DNA, the CDR3 is TGCGCCAGCAGCCATTCTTCTACGGGCCAAGAGACCCAGTACTTC. The encoded protein is CASSHSSTGQETQYF. V gene TRBV10-1 combines with J gene TRBJ2-5; unclear D gene. The V end was cut by 6 bases, the J end by 1 base, with 15 bases between. The CDR3 contains 15 residues. Germline CDR1 is WNHNN and CDR2 is SYGVQD (reference sequence).

This clone was picked up a small number of times. The chain links TRBV5-4 to TRBJ1-1, with unresolved D. V lost 0 bases to trimming and J lost 6 bases, with 12 bases between them. The CDR3 totals 14 residues. Germline V gene data show CDR1 as SGHNT and CDR2 as YYREEE (reference sequence). The CDR3 DNA sequence: TGTGCCAGCAGCTTGGTTGGCGGGGTCTCTGAAGCTTTCTTT. This sequence encodes CASSLVGGVSEAFF.